Listed below are T cell receptor beta chains from one sample, sequenced in a study of blood T cell repertoires in COVID-19. Using immunoSEQ multiplex PCR, the repertoire was profiled, and TCRdb retains in-frame clones only, with some absent. The sample carries 140,000 or so clones, about 86% recorded once. The sequencing input was peripheral blood. These receptors originate from a woman aged 45-60 years with active or convalescent COVID-19. Each CDR3 is given with its conserved first and last residue. The D gene is left open where the match is weak. Clone size is not always given. Where it is, it says once, few, many or a class for expanded clones.

j_call v_call clone_size d_call cdr3_nt cdr3_aa
TRBJ1-2 TRBV21-1 . . TGTGCCAGCAGCAAGGGGACAGCAGATGGCTACACCTTC CASSKGTADGYTF
TRBJ2-7 TRBV5-4 . TRBD1 TGTGCCAGCAGCTTTCCGGGACAGGGGCTCGAGCAGTACTTC CASSFPGQGLEQYF
TRBJ2-3 TRBV10-3 . TRBD1 TGTGCCATCAGGGGAGACAGGGGTGAGGTGGGAGATACGCAGTATTTT CAIRGDRGEVGDTQYF
TRBJ1-1 TRBV28 . TRBD1 TGTGCCAGCAGTTTGACAGGGGCGGACACTGAAGCTTTCTTT CASSLTGADTEAFF
TRBJ1-2 TRBV28 . TRBD1 TGTGCCAGCAGTACACTAGGGGGCCACTATGGCTACACCTTC CASSTLGGHYGYTF
TRBJ2-5 TRBV27 . . TGTGCCAGCAGTTTAGTAGGGGAAGAGACCCAGTACTTC CASSLVGEETQYF
TRBJ2-5 TRBV7-2 . . TGTGCCAGCAGCCCCCGTCGTCGAGGGAGCGGGGAGACCCAGTACTTC CASSPRRRGSGETQYF
TRBJ1-2 TRBV4-2 . TRBD1 TGTGCCAGCAGCAAGGAGGACAGGGGCGCTTATGGCTACACCTTC CASSKEDRGAYGYTF
TRBJ1-1 TRBV6-2/TRBV6-3 once . TGTGCCAGCAGTTATTTAGTGACAGCTCCGAACACTGAAGCTTTCTTT CASSYLVTAPNTEAFF
TRBJ1-5 TRBV28 . . TGTGCCAGCAGTTTACCGATAGTGCAGGGCGGACAGCCCCAGCATTTT CASSLPIVQGGQPQHF
TRBJ1-5 TRBV14 . . TGTGCCAGCAGCCAAGATCTAGGCCAGCCCCAGCATTTT CASSQDLGQPQHF
TRBJ1-2 TRBV7-6 . . TGTGCCAGCAGCTTAGAAACTGACGGGAGAGGCTACACCTTC CASSLETDGRGYTF
TRBJ1-2 TRBV15 few . TGTGCCACCAGCAGTGTGAGTTATAACTATGGCTACACCTTC CATSSVSYNYGYTF
TRBJ1-1 TRBV19 . . TGTGCCAGTAGTATCTACAGGCTCGAAGAAGCTTTCTTT CASSIYRLEEAFF
TRBJ1-5 TRBV12-5 . . TGTGCTAGTGGCCCCGGAGAAAGTCAGCCCCAGCATTTT CASGPGESQPQHF
TRBJ1-4 TRBV7-9 . . TGTGCCACTAGATCGGGGCAGCGAAGGGGGAATAATGAAAAACTGTTTTTT CATRSGQRRGNNEKLFF
TRBJ1-1 TRBV12-3/TRBV12-4 . TRBD1 TGTGCCAGCAGTTTAAGACAGGGTGGTGAAGCTTTCTTT CASSLRQGGEAFF
TRBJ2-5 TRBV7-9 . . TGTGCCAGCAGATCCCAGGGACTCGGCGGGGAGACCCAGTACTTC CASRSQGLGGETQYF
TRBJ1-5 TRBV30 . . TGTGCCTGGACTCCGGGGGACAATCAGCCCCAGCATTTT CAWTPGDNQPQHF
TRBJ2-2 TRBV6-6 . TRBD1 TGTGCCAGCAGAAACGGACAGGGGAGCACCGGGGAGCTGTTTTTT CASRNGQGSTGELFF
TRBJ1-2 TRBV30 . . TGTGCCTGGATTAGACAGGTTTATGGCTACACCTTC CAWIRQVYGYTF
TRBJ2-7 TRBV18 . TRBD1 TGTGCCAGCTCACCCGGGACAGGGGGGCACTACGAGCAGTACTTC CASSPGTGGHYEQYF
TRBJ2-7 TRBV4-3 . . TGCGCCAGCAGCCAAGAGGGACATTCGAACTACGAGCAGTACTTC CASSQEGHSNYEQYF
TRBJ1-2 TRBV28 . TRBD1 TGTGCCAGCAGACTCCTTAATAAACAGGGGGGGGACTATTGGTACACCTTC CASRLLNKQGGDYWYTF
TRBJ2-5 TRBV3-1/TRBV3-2 . TRBD2 TGTGCCAGCAGCCGGAGCGGGGGCCAAGAGACCCAGTACTTC CASSRSGGQETQYF
TRBJ1-3 TRBV4-2 . TRBD1 TGTGCCAGCAGCCACTCCGGGACAGGAGCTATCGGTGGAGGGGGAAACACCATATATTTT CASSHSGTGAIGGGGNTIYF
TRBJ2-3 TRBV25-1 . . TGTGCCAGCAGTGAAGGGGGGTTAACAGATACGCAGTATTTT CASSEGGLTDTQYF
TRBJ2-7 TRBV7-2 . . TGTGCCAGCAGCTTAGTAGTCGGGTACTACGAGCAGTACTTC CASSLVVGYYEQYF
TRBJ2-3 TRBV30 . TRBD1 TGTGCCTGGAGTACAGGGGTTCTGGGAGATACGCAGTATTTT CAWSTGVLGDTQYF
TRBJ1-3 TRBV7-2 . . TGTGCCAGCAGCTTAGATCGCGGCCCTGGAAACACCATATATTTT CASSLDRGPGNTIYF
TRBJ1-1 TRBV18 . TRBD1 TGTGCCAGCTCACGGGACAGTTACACTGAAGCTTTCTTT CASSRDSYTEAFF
TRBJ1-6 TRBV30 . . TGTGCCTGGAAAGGCGGCTATAATTCACCCCTCCACTTT CAWKGGYNSPLHF
TRBJ2-1 TRBV19 . TRBD1 TGTGCCAGTAGCTGGGACAGGGAAATGATGAATGAGCAGTTCTTC CASSWDREMMNEQFF